The 9 T cell receptor beta chains listed next were all sequenced from one sample in a study of Graves' ophthalmopathy and Graves' hyperthyroidism. TCR beta CDR3 amplification used RNA transcripts. The first-round RT-PCR employed HTBI primers together with the Qiagen OneStep RT-PCR kit. A multiplex PCR was then performed as the second round. TCRdb fed the multiplex PCR reads into MiXCR, producing one record per CDR3 protein. The sample yields over 500,000 distinct CDR3 sequences, approximately 22% seen once. Sequencing input: peripheral blood. The receptors derive from a young woman with stable Graves' hyperthyroidism. Some clones in this sample may be carry-over from other donors' samples.

This chain links TRBV4-1 with TRBJ2-7, with D possibly being TRBD1 or TRBD2 (5 bases each). This CDR3 comprises 13 residues. Per germline, CDR1 MGHRA and CDR2 YSYEKL. V lost 1 base to trimming and J lost 8 bases, with 12 bases between them. The CDR3 sequence is CASSQAVREQQYF. CDR3 bases: TGCGCCAGCAGCCAAGCCGTCAGGGAGCAGCAGTACTTC.

The sample holds a few counts of this clonotype. The chain employs TRBV4-2 and TRBJ1-2; no definite D call. Trimming took off 0 bases at V and 8 bases at J, with 16 bases between the two ends. This CDR3 contains 15 residues. Germline V gene lookup returns CDR1 LGHNA and CDR2 YNFKEQ. CDR3 coding DNA: TGTGCCAGCAGCCAAGATAGGGCGCGGAGGGTCGGCTACACCTTC. It specifies CASSQDRARRVGYTF.

The chain joins TRBV30 to TRBJ1-2; 9 nucleotides line up with TRBD1. V was pared by 7 bases and J by 2 bases, with 11 bases of the junction left unmatched. Germline V lookup: CDR1 GTSNPN, CDR2 SVGIG (reference sequence). The CDR3 has 15 amino acids. The CDR3 here is CALSEPGQGNYGYTF. DNA of the CDR3: TGTGCCTTGAGCGAGCCGGGACAGGGAAACTATGGCTACACCTTC.

Only a few counts were recorded for this clonotype. This CDR3 is CASSTPGVGGREHF. DNA for the CDR3: TGTGCCAGTAGTACCCCCGGAGTGGGCGGCCGGGAGCATTTT. The chain carries TRBV19 and TRBJ1-5; no firm D call. This CDR3 has 14 amino acids. V was pared by 4 bases and J by 14 bases, with 21 bases between. Germline values: CDR1 LNHDA, CDR2 SQIVND (reference sequence).

This clonotype appeared many times. The chain joins TRBV7-8 to TRBJ1-5; 7 bases align to TRBD1. The CDR3 contains 15 residues. Germline V lookup: CDR1 SGHVS, CDR2 FQNEAQ. V lost 5 bases to trimming and J lost 4 bases; unmatched junction nucleotides: 8. Here the CDR3 DNA reads TGTGCCAGCAGCCCGAAGAGACAGGGTAATCAGCCCCAGCATTTT. Encoded protein: CASSPKRQGNQPQHF.

Many counts were recorded for this clonotype. The chain links TRBV20-1 to TRBJ2-5; 7 nucleotides agree with TRBD1. The CDR3 is made up of 12 amino acids. After removal of 5 bases from V and 3 bases from J, the junction contained 3 bases not matched to a gene. Germline V lookup: CDR1 DFQATT, CDR2 SNEGSKA (reference sequence). This CDR3 is CSASGTEETQYF. The CDR3 DNA reads TGCAGTGCTTCCGGGACAGAAGAGACCCAGTACTTC.

This clonotype has a handful of counts. It may be a read error: a sequence one base away is much more abundant. The rearrangement uses TRBV11-1 and TRBJ2-7; D uncertain. The CDR3 loop spans 13 amino acids. Between the trimmed V and J ends, which lost 6 bases and 9 bases, there was a span of 18 bases. Germline V CDR1 and CDR2: SGHAT, FQDESV (reference sequence). The CDR3 DNA sequence: TGTGCCAGCAGTTCTCCGGACCCGGATGGGCAGTACTTC. Translated: CASSSPDPDGQYF.

The chain is built from TRBV4-1 and TRBJ2-2; 14 nucleotides align to TRBD2. Germline V CDR1 and CDR2: MGHRA, YSYEKL. The CDR3 runs 20 residues. Germline trimming cut 2 bases from V and 7 bases from J; bases unmatched to any gene: 15. DNA for the CDR3: TGCGCCAGCAGCCAACAACCGGGACTAGCGGGAGAAGGGGGCATCGGGGAGCTGTTTTTT. As protein: CASSQQPGLAGEGGIGELFF.

This clonotype was observed at least ten times. V and J are TRBV5-1 and TRBJ1-5, with TRBD1 matching 7 bases. V trimming: 4 bases; J trimming: 7 bases; junction bases outside the gene matches: 5. CDR1 is SGHRS, CDR2 YFSETQ, per germline. The CDR3 consists of 13 residues. In DNA, the CDR3 is TGCGCCAGCAGCCACAGGGGAGAGCAGCCCCAGCATTTT. It encodes CASSHRGEQPQHF.